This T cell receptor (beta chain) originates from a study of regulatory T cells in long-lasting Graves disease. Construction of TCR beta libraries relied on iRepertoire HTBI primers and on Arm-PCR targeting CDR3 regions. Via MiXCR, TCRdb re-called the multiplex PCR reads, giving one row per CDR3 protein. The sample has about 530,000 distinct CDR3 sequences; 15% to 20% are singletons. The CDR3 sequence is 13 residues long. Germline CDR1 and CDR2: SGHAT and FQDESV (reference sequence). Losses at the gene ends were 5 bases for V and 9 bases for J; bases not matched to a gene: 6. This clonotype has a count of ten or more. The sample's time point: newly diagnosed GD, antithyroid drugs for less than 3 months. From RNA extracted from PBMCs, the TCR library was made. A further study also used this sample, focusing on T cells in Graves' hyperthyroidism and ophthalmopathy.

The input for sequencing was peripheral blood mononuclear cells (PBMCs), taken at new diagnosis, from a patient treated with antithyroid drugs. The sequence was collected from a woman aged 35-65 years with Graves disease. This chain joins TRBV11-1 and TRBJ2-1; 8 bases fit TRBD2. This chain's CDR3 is CASSKGLDGEQFF. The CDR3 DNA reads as TGTGCCAGCAGCAAGGGACTAGACGGTGAGCAGTTCTTC.